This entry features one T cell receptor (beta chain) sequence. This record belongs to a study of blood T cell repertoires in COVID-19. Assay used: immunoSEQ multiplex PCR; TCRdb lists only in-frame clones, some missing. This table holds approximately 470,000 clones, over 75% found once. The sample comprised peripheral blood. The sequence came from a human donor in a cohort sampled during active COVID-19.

The CDR3 reads CASTPTSGSYNEQFF. The DNA of the CDR3 is TGTGCCAGCACGCCCACTAGCGGCTCCTACAATGAGCAGTTCTTC. This rearrangement joins TRBV2 to TRBJ2-1; 8 bases are shared with TRBD2. The CDR3 spans 15 residues. CDR1 is SNHLY and CDR2 is FYNNEI in the germline V gene. V trimming: 7 bases; J trimming: 0 bases; junction bases outside the gene matches: 5.